These 5 T cell receptor beta chains originate from one sample sequenced in a study of fetal regulatory T cell absence and autoimmunity. TCRdb's copy holds only in-frame clones and misses some; the assay was immunoSEQ multiplex PCR. The sample gives some 87,000 clones, more than 70% of which show up once; approximately 1.9% is in the top ten. The material sequenced was pancreas tissue. The receptors stem from a male donor with IPEX syndrome.

The chain uses TRBV5-1 and TRBJ1-3; tentative D call: TRBD1 (6 bases). Germline V gives CDR1 SGHRS, CDR2 YFSETQ. The CDR3 is 15 residues long. V was pared by 1 base and J by 1 base, with 9 bases between. The CDR3 sequence is CASSLTGLSGNTIYF. The DNA of the CDR3 is TGCGCCAGCAGCTTGACAGGGTTATCTGGAAACACCATATATTTT.

This clone has a handful of counts. The V and J genes are TRBV28 and TRBJ1-5; D is undetermined. V was pared by 3 bases and J by 5 bases, with 8 bases between. The CDR3 has 13 residues. The germline gives CDR1 MDHEN, CDR2 SYDVKM. The CDR3 nucleotides are TGTGCCAGCAGTTTGCTACGGGATCAGCCCCAGCATTTT. It encodes CASSLLRDQPQHF.

This clone was counted between two and nine times. The rearrangement joins TRBV27 to TRBJ1-1, with D perhaps matching TRBD1 (5 bases). Trimming cost V 8 bases and J 3 bases, with 13 bases left between them. Germline assignment: CDR1 MNHEY and CDR2 SMNVEV (reference sequence). The CDR3 is 13 residues long. CDR3 region: CASLGADHTEAFF. In DNA, the CDR3 is TGTGCCAGCCTCGGGGCAGACCACACTGAAGCTTTCTTT.

The chain has TRBV6-1 and TRBJ2-7; 7 positions match TRBD2. Germline loops: CDR1 MNHNS, CDR2 SASEGT. The CDR3 consists of 14 residues. The V gene end was trimmed by 6 bases and the J gene end by 3 bases; junction bases not matched to a gene: 8. The CDR3 spells CASSHPGGGYEQYF. The DNA of the CDR3 is TGTGCCAGCAGCCATCCGGGCGGGGGCTACGAGCAGTACTTC.

The V gene is TRBV7-9, the J gene TRBJ2-3; the match to TRBD2 covers 10 bases. CDR3 length: 13 amino acids. V lost 3 bases to trimming and J lost 6 bases; unmatched junction nucleotides: 0. CDR1 SEHNR and CDR2 FQNEAQ come from the germline V gene (reference sequence). CDR3 region: CASSLGLADTQYF. The CDR3 coding sequence is TGTGCCAGCAGCTTGGGACTAGCGGATACGCAGTATTTT. Using reference TRBV7-9 and TRBJ2-3 for the parts outside the CDR3, the full variable domain is DTGVSQNPRHKITKRGQNVTFRCDPISEHNRLYWYRQTLGQGPEFLTYFQNEAQLEKSRLLSDRFSAERPKGSFSTLEIQRTEQGDSAMYLCASSLGLADTQYFGPGTRLTVL.